This T cell receptor (beta chain) was recorded in a study of blood T cell repertoires in COVID-19. In the study overall: PBMCs, B-cell-depleted T cells, or T cells provided the cDNA or gDNA that made up the material.

Germline CDR1 reads KGHSH; CDR2 reads LQKENI. Between the trimmed V and J ends, which lost 6 bases and 0 bases, there was a span of 11 bases. CDR3 length: 15 amino acids. How the authors handled the data: By means of reference gene primer amplification, nucleated cell counts were estimated. Produced via immunoSEQ multiplex PCR; TCRdb's table is partial and in-frame only. The V and J calls and clone size come from that table; D and trimming were worked out from the DNA. The sample shows 65,000 to 75,000 clones, 70% to 80% of them seen only once. The J gene is TRBJ1-4, the V gene TRBV18; D is perhaps TRBD1 (5 bases). This clonotype was obtained from a human donor in a cohort sampled during active COVID-19. Sequences were obtained from peripheral blood. The CDR3 here is CASSSLRATNEKLFF. Written as DNA, the CDR3 is TGTGCCAGCTCTTCTCTCAGGGCAACTAATGAAAAACTGTTTTTT.